Sequencing of this T cell receptor (beta chain) was carried out in a study of T cells after yellow fever vaccination. This clonotype has a handful of counts. From the 5' RACE reads, TCRdb called clonotypes with MiXCR, one entry per CDR3 protein. The sample lists about 74,000 distinct CDR3 sequences, more than 5.5% occurring once. This sequence was found in a man between 18 and 29 years old who received the YFV17D yellow fever vaccine. The sample was CD8+ T cells sorted from PBMCs, taken roughly 5 days after the first yellow fever vaccination.

CDR3 sequence reads: CAISEWGQGSYEQYF. The CDR3 coding sequence is TGTGCCATCAGTGAGTGGGGACAGGGGTCCTACGAGCAGTACTTC. This chain connects TRBV10-3 to TRBJ2-7; 10 nucleotides line up with TRBD1. V trimming: 1 base; J trimming: 1 base; junction bases outside the gene matches: 1. CDR1 and CDR2 from the germline V gene are ENHRY and SYGVKD. The length of the CDR3 is 15 residues.